This TCR beta chain was documented in a study of graft-versus-host responses after intestinal transplantation. In the study overall: Every recipient had anti-thymocyte globulin induction and around 3 years of tacrolimus plus steroids. Study results and limitations: Researchers found GvH clones in recipient marrow, and some showed up first in ileum or blood.

This CDR3 contains 16 residues. V lost 3 bases to trimming and J lost 3 bases, with 15 bases between them. Germline V gene data show CDR1 as MDHEN and CDR2 as SYDVKM. For this clone: Its antigen is not known.

TCRdb's copy holds only in-frame clones and misses some; the assay was immunoSEQ multiplex PCR. The data show 21,000 or so clones, with 80% to 95% seen just once and about 40% held by the top ten. This specimen was PBMCs, taken roughly 260 days after intestinal transplant. V usage is TRBV28 and J usage is TRBJ1-5; possible D gene TRBD1, 6 bases. This sequence originates from a human patient who received an intestinal transplant, so some T cells may come from the graft donor. CDR3 sequence reads: CASSLEGHLINQPQHF. CDR3 in DNA: TGTGCCAGCAGTTTGGAGGGACACCTAATCAATCAGCCCCAGCATTTT.